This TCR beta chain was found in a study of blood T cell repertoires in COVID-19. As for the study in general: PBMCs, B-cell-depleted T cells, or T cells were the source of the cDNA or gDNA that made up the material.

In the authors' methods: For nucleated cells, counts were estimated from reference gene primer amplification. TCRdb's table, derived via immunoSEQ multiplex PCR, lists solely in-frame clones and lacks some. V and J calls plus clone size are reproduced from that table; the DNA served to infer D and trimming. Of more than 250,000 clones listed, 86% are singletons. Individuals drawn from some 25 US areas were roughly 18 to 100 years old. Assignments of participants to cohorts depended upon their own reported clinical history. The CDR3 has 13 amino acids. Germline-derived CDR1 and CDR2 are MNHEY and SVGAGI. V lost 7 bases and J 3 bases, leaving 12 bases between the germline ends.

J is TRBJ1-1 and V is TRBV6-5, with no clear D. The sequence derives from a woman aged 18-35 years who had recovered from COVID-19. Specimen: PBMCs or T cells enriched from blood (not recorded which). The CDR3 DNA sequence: TGTGCCAGCACAGGACTGACCGACACTGAAGCTTTCTTT. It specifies CASTGLTDTEAFF.